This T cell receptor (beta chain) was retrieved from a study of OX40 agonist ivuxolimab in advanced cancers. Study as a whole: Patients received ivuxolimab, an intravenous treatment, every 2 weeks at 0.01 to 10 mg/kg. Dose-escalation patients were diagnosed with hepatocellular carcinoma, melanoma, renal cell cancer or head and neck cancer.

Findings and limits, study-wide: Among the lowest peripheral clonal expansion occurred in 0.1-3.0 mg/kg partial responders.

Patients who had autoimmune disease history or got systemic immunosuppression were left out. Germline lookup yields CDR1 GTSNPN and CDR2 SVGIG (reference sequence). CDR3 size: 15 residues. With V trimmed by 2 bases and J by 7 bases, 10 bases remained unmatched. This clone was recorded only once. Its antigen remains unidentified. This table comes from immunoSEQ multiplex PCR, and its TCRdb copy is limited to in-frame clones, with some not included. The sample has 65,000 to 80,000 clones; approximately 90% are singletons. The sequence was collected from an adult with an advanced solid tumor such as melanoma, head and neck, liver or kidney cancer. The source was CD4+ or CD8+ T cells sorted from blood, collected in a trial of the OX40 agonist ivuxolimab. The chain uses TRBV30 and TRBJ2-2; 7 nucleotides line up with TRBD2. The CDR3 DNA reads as TGTGCCTGGAGTCGGGGCGGGAGTGGAAACGGGGAGCTGTTTTTT. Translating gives CAWSRGGSGNGELFF. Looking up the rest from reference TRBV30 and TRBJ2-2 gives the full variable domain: SQTIHQWPATLVQPVGSPLSLECTVEGTSNPNLYWYRQAAGRGLQLLFYSVGIGQISSEVPQNLSASRPQDRQFILSSKKLLLSDSGFYLCAWSRGGSGNGELFFGEGSRLTVL.